This TCR beta chain was identified in a study of cytomegalovirus exposure and HLA in healthy donors. It was with 60 Vbeta and 13 Jbeta primers that the PCR ran. Sequencing was performed with immunoSEQ multiplex PCR; in TCRdb, only in-frame clones are kept and a portion is missing. Of around 180,000 clones listed, around four fifths are singletons. Unmatched junction bases numbered 13, after V lost 5 bases and J lost 1 base. From germline, CDR1 is SEHNR and CDR2 FQNEAQ (reference sequence). The CDR3 consists of 18 residues. Study-level results: Association with HLA alleles at 0.05 false discovery rate was found for roughly 17,000 TCR beta sequences in a later analysis.

In its sample, this clone was seen once. Its antigen is undetermined. The rearrangement links TRBV7-9 to TRBJ2-3; TRBD2 matches 9 bases. The receptor was isolated from a boy aged 2 to 10 in good health and CMV-seronegative. Material: PBMCs. The CDR3 sequence is CASSQRRKPSGGTDTQYF. The CDR3 DNA follows: TGTGCCAGCAGCCAACGAAGGAAGCCTAGCGGGGGCACAGATACGCAGTATTTT.